This T cell receptor beta chain was recorded in a study of blood T cell repertoires in COVID-19. At the level of the study: The study drew acute and convalescent COVID-19 samples from the United States, Italy and Spain. In each case, the material was cDNA or gDNA derived from T cells, B-cell-depleted T cells, or PBMCs.

In the source study's methods: Estimated nucleated cell counts came from reference gene primer amplification. Clones were sequenced by immunoSEQ multiplex PCR, and TCRdb holds only the in-frame ones, with some missing. For V, J and clone size, that table is used; D and trimming come from the DNA. The sample has 650,000 to 800,000 clones, 85% to 90% seen once; the top ten hold approximately 0.25%. The receptor's source is a woman between 18 and 29 years old with acute or convalescent COVID-19. Sequenced: peripheral blood.

CDR3 loop: CASSLSGIGYTF. The CDR3 DNA reads as TGTGCCAGCAGCTTATCAGGGATTGGCTACACCTTC. V usage is TRBV11-2 and J usage is TRBJ1-2; possible D gene TRBD1, 5 bases. CDR3 length: 12 residues. V shed 2 bases and J shed 7 bases, with 8 bases lying between them. Germline V gene data show CDR1 as SGHAT and CDR2 as FQNNGV.